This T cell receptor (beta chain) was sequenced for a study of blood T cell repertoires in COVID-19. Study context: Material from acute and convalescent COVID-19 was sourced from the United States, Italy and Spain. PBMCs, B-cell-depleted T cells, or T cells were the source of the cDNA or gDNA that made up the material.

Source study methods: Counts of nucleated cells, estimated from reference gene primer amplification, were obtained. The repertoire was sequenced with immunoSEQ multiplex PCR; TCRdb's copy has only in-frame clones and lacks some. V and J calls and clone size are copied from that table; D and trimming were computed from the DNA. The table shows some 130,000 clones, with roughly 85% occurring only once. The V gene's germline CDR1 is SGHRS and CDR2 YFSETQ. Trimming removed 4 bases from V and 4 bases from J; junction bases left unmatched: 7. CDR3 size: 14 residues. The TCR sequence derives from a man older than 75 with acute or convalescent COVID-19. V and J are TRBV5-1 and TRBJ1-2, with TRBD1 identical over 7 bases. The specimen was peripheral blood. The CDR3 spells CASSLTGDPYGYTF. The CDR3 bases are TGCGCCAGCAGCCTAACAGGGGATCCCTATGGCTACACCTTC.